This TCR beta chain was recorded in a study of T-cell memory formation after mild COVID-19. Findings and limits, study-wide: What remained unconfirmed was the SARS-CoV-2 specificity of second-wave clones peaking on day 37.

This clonotype has at least ten counts. The antigen is unknown. Via MiXCR, TCRdb re-called the 5' RACE reads, giving one row per CDR3 protein. This table has roughly 480,000 distinct CDR3 sequences, roughly 23% appearing once. Trimming removed 5 bases at V and 4 bases at J, with 3 bases between. The germline V gene encodes CDR1 MNHEY and CDR2 SMNVEV (reference sequence). The CDR3 totals 11 residues. Sequenced input: PBMCs or a T cell subset sorted from them (not recorded which). This receptor was identified in an adult woman who had mild COVID-19 (a few samples of this study predate the infection). Cell type and time point are not known. The chain joins TRBV27 to TRBJ2-1; D ambiguous. The CDR3 spells CASSQYNEQFF. The CDR3 DNA is TGTGCCAGCAGTCAGTACAATGAGCAGTTCTTC.